This T cell receptor beta chain is drawn from a study of regulatory T cells in long-lasting Graves disease. Time point reported: newly diagnosed GD, antithyroid drugs for less than 3 months. PBMC RNA was the source of the TCR library. The V gene's germline CDR1 is MNHEY and CDR2 SMNVEV (reference sequence). The ends were cut back, 1 base at V and 7 bases at J, with 10 bases in the middle. The CDR3 has 13 amino acids. Investigators prepared the TCR beta libraries by applying iRepertoire HTBI primers and Arm-PCR of CDR3 regions. One entry per CDR3 protein results from TCRdb running MiXCR on the multiplex PCR reads. The sample consists of roughly 440,000 distinct CDR3 sequences, about a sixth of them appearing once. This clonotype was found many times. These same data were also listed under a study on T cells in Graves' hyperthyroidism and ophthalmopathy.

The V and J genes are TRBV27 and TRBJ1-2; unclear D gene. The TCR was taken from a woman younger than 35 with Graves disease. The source material was peripheral blood mononuclear cells (PBMCs), sampled at new diagnosis, from a patient treated with antithyroid drugs. CDR3 sequence reads: CASSLLGYAGYTF. The CDR3 bases are TGTGCCAGCAGTTTATTAGGGTACGCTGGCTACACCTTC.